These T cell receptor beta chains were read from a single sample in a study of neoadjuvant anti-PD-1 for oral cavity cancer. The repertoire was sequenced with immunoSEQ multiplex PCR; TCRdb's copy has only in-frame clones and lacks some. The repertoire holds about 13,000 clones, with over 55% as singletons. The starting material was PBMCs, obtained after nivolumab (anti-PD-1) treatment. Source of these receptors: a person between 40 and 85 years old with oral cavity squamous cell carcinoma. Both conserved end residues are part of each CDR3. A D gene is named only where the DNA matches it firmly. Not every row has a clone size; where given, it reads once, few, many or a size class.

clone size: .; J gene: TRBJ1-1; V gene: TRBV30; D gene: .; CDR3 protein: CAWSVLRNTEAFF; CDR3 DNA: TGTGCCTGGAGTGTACTTCGGAACACTGAAGCTTTCTTT
clone size: few; J gene: TRBJ2-7; V gene: TRBV28; D gene: TRBD2; CDR3 protein: CASTGDYAGPSSYEQYF; CDR3 DNA: TGTGCCAGCACCGGGGACTATGCCGGGCCGTCGTCCTACGAGCAGTACTTC
clone size: .; J gene: TRBJ2-3; V gene: TRBV5-1; D gene: .; CDR3 protein: CASSLAGGTDTQYF; CDR3 DNA: TGCGCCAGCAGCTTGGCCGGGGGCACAGATACGCAGTATTTT
clone size: .; J gene: TRBJ2-5; V gene: TRBV6-1; D gene: .; CDR3 protein: CASSDPVQETQYF; CDR3 DNA: TGTGCCAGCAGTGACCCAGTACAAGAGACCCAGTACTTC
clone size: .; J gene: TRBJ2-5; V gene: TRBV28; D gene: .; CDR3 protein: CASSVPRYTGDGGTQYF; CDR3 DNA: TGTGCCAGCAGTGTCCCCCGGTACACAGGTGATGGGGGGACCCAGTACTTC
clone size: few; J gene: TRBJ2-3; V gene: TRBV10-2; D gene: .; CDR3 protein: CASSESRTTQYF; CDR3 DNA: TGCGCCAGCAGTGAGTCCAGGACGACGCAGTATTTT
clone size: .; J gene: TRBJ2-3; V gene: TRBV19; D gene: TRBD2; CDR3 protein: CASSTRGLAGVKGDTQYF; CDR3 DNA: TGTGCCAGTAGTACCAGAGGACTAGCGGGAGTCAAGGGAGATACGCAGTATTTT
clone size: .; J gene: TRBJ1-1; V gene: TRBV6-6; D gene: .; CDR3 protein: CASSYLGSSEAFF; CDR3 DNA: TGTGCCAGCAGTTACTTAGGGTCTTCTGAAGCTTTCTTT
clone size: .; J gene: TRBJ2-7; V gene: TRBV5-1; D gene: TRBD2; CDR3 protein: CASSSTGLGEQYF; CDR3 DNA: TGCGCCAGCAGCTCCACCGGACTAGGCGAGCAGTACTTC
clone size: .; J gene: TRBJ2-7; V gene: TRBV7-9; D gene: .; CDR3 protein: CASSLLVLPYEQYF; CDR3 DNA: TGTGCCAGCAGCTTACTAGTTCTCCCCTACGAGCAGTACTTC
clone size: .; J gene: TRBJ1-4; V gene: TRBV30; D gene: .; CDR3 protein: CAWSVTTGLKEKLFF; CDR3 DNA: TGTGCCTGGAGTGTTACCACAGGGTTAAAGGAAAAACTGTTTTTT
clone size: .; J gene: TRBJ2-1; V gene: TRBV29-1; D gene: .; CDR3 protein: CSVDNPGNEQFF; CDR3 DNA: TGCAGCGTTGATAACCCTGGGAATGAGCAGTTCTTC
clone size: .; J gene: TRBJ2-6; V gene: TRBV5-1; D gene: .; CDR3 protein: CASSLTGSHSGANVLTF; CDR3 DNA: TGCGCCAGCAGCTTGACGGGCAGCCACTCTGGGGCCAACGTCCTGACTTTC
clone size: .; J gene: TRBJ1-3; V gene: TRBV19; D gene: .; CDR3 protein: CASSNTGNSGNTIYF; CDR3 DNA: TGTGCCAGTAGCAATACAGGGAACTCTGGAAACACCATATATTTT
clone size: once; J gene: TRBJ1-2; V gene: TRBV30; D gene: .; CDR3 protein: CAWIQRRGDNYGYTF; CDR3 DNA: TGTGCCTGGATCCAACGTCGGGGGGACAACTATGGCTACACCTTC
clone size: .; J gene: TRBJ1-2; V gene: TRBV6-5; D gene: TRBD1; CDR3 protein: CASTRGTENYGYTF; CDR3 DNA: TGTGCCAGCACCCGAGGGACAGAGAACTATGGCTACACCTTC
clone size: few; J gene: TRBJ2-7; V gene: TRBV28; D gene: TRBD2; CDR3 protein: CASSLASGSYEQYF; CDR3 DNA: TGTGCCAGCAGTTTGGCTAGCGGGAGTTACGAGCAGTACTTC
clone size: .; J gene: TRBJ2-3; V gene: TRBV30; D gene: .; CDR3 protein: CAWSRLTDTQYF; CDR3 DNA: TGTGCCTGGAGTAGACTAACAGATACGCAGTATTTT
clone size: few; J gene: TRBJ2-1; V gene: TRBV2; D gene: TRBD1; CDR3 protein: CASSAGTVYPGEQFF; CDR3 DNA: TGTGCCAGCAGTGCCGGGACAGTTTATCCTGGTGAGCAGTTCTTC
clone size: .; J gene: TRBJ2-7; V gene: TRBV5-4; D gene: .; CDR3 protein: CASSFFSGPHEQYF; CDR3 DNA: TGTGCCAGCAGCTTTTTCTCGGGACCCCACGAGCAGTACTTC
clone size: few; J gene: TRBJ1-2; V gene: TRBV29-1; D gene: TRBD1; CDR3 protein: CSDLTGHGYTF; CDR3 DNA: TGCAGCGACCTGACAGGGCATGGCTACACCTTC
clone size: .; J gene: TRBJ1-2; V gene: TRBV10-3; D gene: .; CDR3 protein: CAIRGLSYGYTF; CDR3 DNA: TGTGCCATCAGGGGACTTTCATATGGCTACACCTTC
clone size: .; J gene: TRBJ2-1; V gene: TRBV27; D gene: .; CDR3 protein: CASRPGRVSYNEQFF; CDR3 DNA: TGTGCCAGCAGACCGGGTCGAGTCTCCTACAATGAGCAGTTCTTC
clone size: .; J gene: TRBJ1-2; V gene: TRBV6-6; D gene: .; CDR3 protein: CASSSRQEGGYTF; CDR3 DNA: TGTGCCAGCAGTTCTCGGCAGGAGGGTGGCTACACCTTC
clone size: .; J gene: TRBJ2-7; V gene: TRBV9; D gene: TRBD2; CDR3 protein: CASSSGGSVYEQYF; CDR3 DNA: TGTGCCAGCAGCTCCGGGGGGAGTGTCTACGAGCAGTACTTC
clone size: once; J gene: TRBJ2-7; V gene: TRBV19; D gene: TRBD1; CDR3 protein: CASSPGSGTGGREQYF; CDR3 DNA: TGTGCCAGTAGTCCTGGGTCCGGGACAGGGGGCAGGGAGCAGTACTTC
clone size: .; J gene: TRBJ1-2; V gene: TRBV5-6; D gene: TRBD1; CDR3 protein: CASSSPGGVANYGYTF; CDR3 DNA: TGTGCCAGCAGCTCCCCAGGGGGTGTCGCTAACTATGGCTACACCTTC
clone size: .; J gene: TRBJ2-6; V gene: TRBV9; D gene: .; CDR3 protein: CASSVVDGGSGANVLTF; CDR3 DNA: TGTGCCAGCAGCGTCGTGGACGGAGGCTCTGGGGCCAACGTCCTGACTTTC
clone size: .; J gene: TRBJ2-2; V gene: TRBV19; D gene: .; CDR3 protein: CASSIPHGELFF; CDR3 DNA: TGTGCCAGTAGTATACCCCACGGGGAGCTGTTTTTT
clone size: few; J gene: TRBJ2-5; V gene: TRBV2; D gene: TRBD2; CDR3 protein: CASSGPLAGETQYF; CDR3 DNA: TGTGCCAGCAGTGGACCCCTAGCGGGAGAGACCCAGTACTTC
clone size: .; J gene: TRBJ2-3; V gene: TRBV30; D gene: .; CDR3 protein: CAGTMDSPADTQYF; CDR3 DNA: TGTGCCGGGACTATGGACAGCCCGGCGGATACGCAGTATTTT
clone size: .; J gene: TRBJ1-1; V gene: TRBV7-9; D gene: .; CDR3 protein: CASSLGLLMNTEAFF; CDR3 DNA: TGTGCCAGCAGCTTGGGACTGCTCATGAACACTGAAGCTTTCTTT
clone size: .; J gene: TRBJ1-2; V gene: TRBV4-2; D gene: .; CDR3 protein: CASSPGPNYGYTF; CDR3 DNA: TGTGCCAGCAGCCCCGGACCAAACTATGGCTACACCTTC
clone size: .; J gene: TRBJ1-2; V gene: TRBV6-1; D gene: .; CDR3 protein: CASSDVALANYGYTF; CDR3 DNA: TGTGCCAGCAGTGATGTTGCTTTAGCTAACTATGGCTACACCTTC
clone size: .; J gene: TRBJ1-5; V gene: TRBV2; D gene: .; CDR3 protein: CASEGSNQPQHF; CDR3 DNA: TGTGCCAGCGAGGGGAGCAATCAGCCCCAGCATTTT
clone size: .; J gene: TRBJ2-5; V gene: TRBV27; D gene: TRBD2; CDR3 protein: CASSPRTSGARGETQYF; CDR3 DNA: TGTGCCAGCAGTCCGAGGACTAGCGGGGCGAGAGGGGAGACCCAGTACTTC
clone size: .; J gene: TRBJ2-1; V gene: TRBV10-1; D gene: .; CDR3 protein: CASSEALGVDEQFF; CDR3 DNA: TGCGCCAGCAGTGAGGCTCTAGGGGTTGATGAGCAGTTCTTC
clone size: .; J gene: TRBJ1-2; V gene: TRBV5-1; D gene: .; CDR3 protein: CASSLAFTDRNGYTF; CDR3 DNA: TGCGCCAGCAGCTTGGCTTTTACAGACAGGAATGGCTACACCTTC
clone size: .; J gene: TRBJ2-1; V gene: TRBV6-5; D gene: TRBD2; CDR3 protein: CASSYSPSGRDNEQFF; CDR3 DNA: TGTGCCAGCAGTTACTCGCCTAGCGGGAGGGATAATGAGCAGTTCTTC
clone size: .; J gene: TRBJ2-1; V gene: TRBV9; D gene: TRBD2; CDR3 protein: CASSVVASGRSYNEQFF; CDR3 DNA: TGTGCCAGCAGCGTAGTGGCTAGCGGGAGGTCCTACAATGAGCAGTTCTTC
clone size: .; J gene: TRBJ1-1; V gene: TRBV7-6; D gene: .; CDR3 protein: CASSFGNSLEAFF; CDR3 DNA: TGTGCCAGCAGCTTTGGAAACTCCCTTGAAGCTTTCTTT
clone size: .; J gene: TRBJ2-7; V gene: TRBV6-1; D gene: TRBD1; CDR3 protein: CASSEGQGLPYEQYF; CDR3 DNA: TGTGCCAGCAGCGAGGGACAGGGTCTGCCCTACGAGCAGTACTTC
clone size: .; J gene: TRBJ2-7; V gene: TRBV5-1; D gene: .; CDR3 protein: CASSPIPLSYEQYF; CDR3 DNA: TGCGCCAGCAGCCCTATTCCGCTTTCCTACGAGCAGTACTTC
clone size: .; J gene: TRBJ2-7; V gene: TRBV19; D gene: .; CDR3 protein: CASSMDVRRGQSHEQYF; CDR3 DNA: TGTGCCAGTAGTATGGATGTCAGGAGGGGGCAATCCCACGAGCAGTACTTC
clone size: .; J gene: TRBJ2-2; V gene: TRBV4-1; D gene: .; CDR3 protein: CASSQDRVTGELFF; CDR3 DNA: TGCGCCAGCAGCCAGGACCGCGTAACCGGGGAGCTGTTTTTT
clone size: .; J gene: TRBJ2-7; V gene: TRBV5-6; D gene: TRBD2; CDR3 protein: CASSGGDGVIYEQYF; CDR3 DNA: TGTGCCAGCAGCGGGGGGGACGGAGTAATCTACGAGCAGTACTTC
clone size: .; J gene: TRBJ2-7; V gene: TRBV29-1; D gene: .; CDR3 protein: CSVVNGHEQYF; CDR3 DNA: TGCAGCGTTGTTAACGGGCACGAGCAGTACTTC
clone size: .; J gene: TRBJ1-1; V gene: TRBV19; D gene: .; CDR3 protein: CASRNARDLEAFF; CDR3 DNA: TGTGCCAGTAGAAACGCCAGGGACCTTGAAGCTTTCTTT
clone size: few; J gene: TRBJ2-3; V gene: TRBV9; D gene: .; CDR3 protein: CASAREIGDTQYF; CDR3 DNA: TGTGCCAGCGCGAGGGAGATCGGAGATACGCAGTATTTT
clone size: once; J gene: TRBJ2-7; V gene: TRBV2; D gene: TRBD2; CDR3 protein: CASRQRLAGEYEQYF; CDR3 DNA: TGTGCCAGCAGGCAGCGACTAGCGGGGGAGTACGAGCAGTACTTC
clone size: few; J gene: TRBJ2-5; V gene: TRBV28; D gene: .; CDR3 protein: CASSPQGHQQETQYF; CDR3 DNA: TGTGCCAGCAGCCCGCAGGGACACCAACAAGAGACCCAGTACTTC
clone size: .; J gene: TRBJ1-1; V gene: TRBV14; D gene: .; CDR3 protein: CASSLKGGASTEAFF; CDR3 DNA: TGTGCCAGCAGCCTAAAGGGGGGGGCTAGCACTGAAGCTTTCTTT
clone size: .; J gene: TRBJ2-1; V gene: TRBV6-6; D gene: .; CDR3 protein: CASSRETGTYNEQFF; CDR3 DNA: TGTGCCAGCAGTAGAGAAACAGGGACCTACAATGAGCAGTTCTTC